The sequence of this TCR beta chain was determined in a study of identifying expanded T cells in peripheral blood (dated 2019 in TCRdb). The study in broad terms: Four technical replicates, made by sequencing separate aliquots from the same pool of genomic DNA, were compared pairwise. Study-wide findings and limitations: The beta-binomial model significantly reduced the number of clones called differentially abundant and the false-positive rate across all healthy-donor time intervals. Variance in clone template counts between roughly two-week samples significantly increased with total template count across all healthy donors. The binomial model flagged approximately 1.2 differentially abundant clones between technical replicates but around 15 over two weeks and 19 to 20 over around four weeks. The authors expected biological variance in healthy repertoires might increase further over much longer intervals such as months to years.

TCRbeta CDR3 regions were profiled by bias-controlled multiplex PCR amplification of genomic DNA with the immunoSEQ Assay. Per the source publication's procedure: To quantify the absolute abundance of each unique TCRbeta CDR3 region, the sequences were collapsed and filtered. Differential abundance was tested with two models: a binomial (Fisher-equivalent) model and a beta-binomial model that adds time-dependent variance fitted from healthy donors. Clones with fewer than 5 combined templates were excluded, and clones with Benjamini-Hochberg FDR below 0.01 were called differentially abundant. Using the form v = (b*log(k)+a)^2, the beta-binomial variance was modeled as a function of the total template count across the two samples. As stored in TCRdb, this immuneACCESS dataset retains in-frame rearrangements with V and J assigned. A fraction of the clones does not appear; measured against another copy, unresolved V genes explain less than half of the discrepancy, and the remainder lacks a known reason. Clonal size and the V and J genes are those of that table, whereas D and trimming came from the DNA. The sample has around 78,000 clones on record, approximately 84% of them singletons. The top ten clones comprise 18% of the sample.

During the collection period, no immune events, such as infections, were documented for the healthy donors. Blood repertoires from healthy donors were used as a training cohort for calibrating time-dependent variance in a beta-binomial model of differential abundance of T-cell clones. The training cohort was composed of around ten healthy donors, 3 female and 7 male. On average the donors were approximately 40 years old, and their ages spanned 29 to 64 years. Obtained from a commercial supplier, whole blood was collected from each healthy donor at three time points set around 13 days apart. For immunosequencing, genomic DNA was extracted from unsorted whole blood. With respect to this clone: It lacks a known antigen. No much larger clone exists at a distance of one base, and base qualities are not known.

Including the terminal cysteine and phenylalanine, the CDR3 comprises 14 residues. The only DNA kept is the CDR3, 42 bases in frame from the first base. Based on the germline V gene, the CDR1 and CDR2 sequences are SGDLS and YYNGEE. V sheds 4 bases and J sheds 3 bases, leaving 11 bases between their ends. The origin of this receptor is a person aged 18 to 75 in good health. Sequenced sample: blood. In this chain, TRBV9 is recombined with TRBJ2-1, and TRBD2 may be the D gene, going by 5 matching bases. Here the CDR3 is given as CASSSSSYYNEQFF. The DNA sequence reads TGTGCCAGCAGCTCCTCTAGCTACTACAATGAGCAGTTCTTC.